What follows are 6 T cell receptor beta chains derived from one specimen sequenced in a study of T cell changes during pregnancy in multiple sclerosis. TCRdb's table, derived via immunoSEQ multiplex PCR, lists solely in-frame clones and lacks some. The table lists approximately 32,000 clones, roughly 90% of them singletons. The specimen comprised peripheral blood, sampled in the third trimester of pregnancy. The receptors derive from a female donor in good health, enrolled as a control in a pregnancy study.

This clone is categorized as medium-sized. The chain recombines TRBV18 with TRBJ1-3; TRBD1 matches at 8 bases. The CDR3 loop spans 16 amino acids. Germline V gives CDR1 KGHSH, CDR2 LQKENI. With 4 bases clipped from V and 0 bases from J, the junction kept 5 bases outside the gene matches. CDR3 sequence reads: CASSRDRPPSGNTIYF. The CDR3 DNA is TGTGCCAGCTCACGGGACAGGCCGCCCTCTGGAAACACCATATATTTT.

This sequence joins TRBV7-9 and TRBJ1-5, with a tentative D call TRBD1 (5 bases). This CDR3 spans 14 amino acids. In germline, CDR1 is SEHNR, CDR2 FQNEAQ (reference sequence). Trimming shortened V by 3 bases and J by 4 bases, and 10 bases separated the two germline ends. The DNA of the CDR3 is TGTGCCAGCAGCTTTGGCAGGGCAAATCAGCCCCAGCATTTT. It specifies CASSFGRANQPQHF. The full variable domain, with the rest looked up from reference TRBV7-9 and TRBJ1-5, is DTGVSQNPRHKITKRGQNVTFRCDPISEHNRLYWYRQTLGQGPEFLTYFQNEAQLEKSRLLSDRFSAERPKGSFSTLEIQRTEQGDSAMYLCASSFGRANQPQHFGDGTRLSIL.

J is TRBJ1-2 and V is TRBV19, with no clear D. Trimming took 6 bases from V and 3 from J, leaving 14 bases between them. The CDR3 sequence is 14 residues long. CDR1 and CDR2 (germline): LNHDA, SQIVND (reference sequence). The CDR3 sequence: CASRVDTSDYGYTF. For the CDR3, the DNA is TGTGCCAGTAGAGTTGACACCTCGGACTATGGCTACACCTTC.

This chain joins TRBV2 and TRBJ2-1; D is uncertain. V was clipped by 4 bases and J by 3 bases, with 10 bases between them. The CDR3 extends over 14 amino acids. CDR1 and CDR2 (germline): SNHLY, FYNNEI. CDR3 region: CASSAEIDYNEQFF. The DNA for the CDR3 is TGTGCCAGCAGTGCTGAAATAGACTACAATGAGCAGTTCTTC.

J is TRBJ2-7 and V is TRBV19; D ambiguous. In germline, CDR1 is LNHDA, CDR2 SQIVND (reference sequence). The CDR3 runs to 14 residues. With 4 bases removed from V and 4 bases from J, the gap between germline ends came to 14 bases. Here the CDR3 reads CASSTTPTRYEQYF. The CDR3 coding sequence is TGTGCCAGTAGTACTACCCCGACTCGGTACGAGCAGTACTTC.

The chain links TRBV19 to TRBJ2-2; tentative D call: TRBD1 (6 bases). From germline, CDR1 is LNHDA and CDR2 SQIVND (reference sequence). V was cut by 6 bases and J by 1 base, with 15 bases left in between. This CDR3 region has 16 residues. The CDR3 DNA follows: TGTGCCAGTAGCGGCCTAGGACAGAGGAACACCGGGGAGCTGTTTTTT. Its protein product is CASSGLGQRNTGELFF.